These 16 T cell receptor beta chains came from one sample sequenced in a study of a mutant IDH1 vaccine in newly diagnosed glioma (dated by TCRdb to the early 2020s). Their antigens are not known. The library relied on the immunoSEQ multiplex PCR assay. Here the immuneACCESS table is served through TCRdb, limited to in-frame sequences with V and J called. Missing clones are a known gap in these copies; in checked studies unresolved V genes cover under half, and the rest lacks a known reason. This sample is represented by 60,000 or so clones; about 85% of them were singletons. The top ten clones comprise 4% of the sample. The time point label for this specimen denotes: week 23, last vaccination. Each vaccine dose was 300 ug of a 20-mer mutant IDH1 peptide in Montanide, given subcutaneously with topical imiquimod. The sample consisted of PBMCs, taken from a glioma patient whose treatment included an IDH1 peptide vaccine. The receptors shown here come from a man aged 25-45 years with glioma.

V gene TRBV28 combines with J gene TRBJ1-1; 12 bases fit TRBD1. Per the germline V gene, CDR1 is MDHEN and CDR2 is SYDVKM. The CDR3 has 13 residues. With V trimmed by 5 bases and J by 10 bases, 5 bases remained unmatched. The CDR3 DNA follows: TGTGCCAGCAGTGGGACAGGGGGCCGGGGAGCTTTCTTT. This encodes CASSGTGGRGAFF.

The CDR3 reads CASSVDTPSYNEQFF. CDR3 nucleotides: TGTGCCAGCAGCGTAGACACTCCCTCCTACAATGAGCAGTTCTTC. The chain links TRBV2 to TRBJ2-1, with D unclear. There are 15 residues in the CDR3. Trimming left V 6 bases short and J 0 bases short, with 12 bases between. CDR1 and CDR2 from the germline V gene are SNHLY and FYNNEI. The whole variable domain, remainder taken from reference TRBV2 and TRBJ2-1, is EPEVTQTPSHQVTQMGQEVILRCVPISNHLYFYWYRQILGQKVEFLVSFYNNEISEKSEIFDDQFSVERPDGSNFTLKIRSTKLEDSAMYFCASSVDTPSYNEQFFGPGTRLTVL.

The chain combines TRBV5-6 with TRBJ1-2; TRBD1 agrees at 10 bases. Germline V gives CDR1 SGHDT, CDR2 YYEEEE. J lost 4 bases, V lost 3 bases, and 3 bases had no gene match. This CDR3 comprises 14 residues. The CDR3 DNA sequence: TGTGCCAGCAGCTCAGACAGGGGGCGCTATGGCTACACCTTC. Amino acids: CASSSDRGRYGYTF. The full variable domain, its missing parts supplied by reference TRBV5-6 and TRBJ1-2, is DAGVTQSPTHLIKTRGQQVTLRCSPKSGHDTVSWYQQALGQGPQFIFQYYEEEERQRGNFPDRFSGHQFPNYSSELNVNALLLGDSALYLCASSSDRGRYGYTFGSGTRLTVV.

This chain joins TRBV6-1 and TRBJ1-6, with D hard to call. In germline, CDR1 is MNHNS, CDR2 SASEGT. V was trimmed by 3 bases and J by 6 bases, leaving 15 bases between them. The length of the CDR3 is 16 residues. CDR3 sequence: CASSEASTTFNSPLHF. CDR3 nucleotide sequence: TGTGCCAGCAGTGAGGCGTCGACAACCTTTAATTCACCCCTCCACTTT.

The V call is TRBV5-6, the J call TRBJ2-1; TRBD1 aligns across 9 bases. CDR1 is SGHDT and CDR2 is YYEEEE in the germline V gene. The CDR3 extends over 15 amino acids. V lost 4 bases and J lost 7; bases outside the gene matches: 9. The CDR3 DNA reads TGTGCCAGCAGCAGGGGACAGGGTGCTACGAATGAGCAGTTCTTC. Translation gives CASSRGQGATNEQFF. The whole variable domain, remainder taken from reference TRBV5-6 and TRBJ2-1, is DAGVTQSPTHLIKTRGQQVTLRCSPKSGHDTVSWYQQALGQGPQFIFQYYEEEERQRGNFPDRFSGHQFPNYSSELNVNALLLGDSALYLCASSRGQGATNEQFFGPGTRLTVL.

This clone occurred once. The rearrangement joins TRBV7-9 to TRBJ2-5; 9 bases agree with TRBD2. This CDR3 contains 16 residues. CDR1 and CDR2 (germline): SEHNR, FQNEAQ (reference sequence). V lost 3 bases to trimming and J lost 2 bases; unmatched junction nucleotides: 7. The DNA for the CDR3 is TGTGCCAGCAGCTTTAGTAGCGGGGGCATTCAAGAGACCCAGTACTTC. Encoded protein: CASSFSSGGIQETQYF.

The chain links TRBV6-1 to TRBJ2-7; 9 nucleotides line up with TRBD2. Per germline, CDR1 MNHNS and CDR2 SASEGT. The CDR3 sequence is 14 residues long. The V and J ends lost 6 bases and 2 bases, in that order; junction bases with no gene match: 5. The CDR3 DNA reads TGTGCCAGCAGACTGACTAGCGGCACCTACGAGCAGTACTTC. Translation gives CASRLTSGTYEQYF.

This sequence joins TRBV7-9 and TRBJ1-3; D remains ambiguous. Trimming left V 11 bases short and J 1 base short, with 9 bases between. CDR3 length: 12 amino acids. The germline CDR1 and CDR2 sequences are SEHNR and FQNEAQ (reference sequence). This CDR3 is CARRDSGNTIYF. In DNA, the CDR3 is TGTGCCCGGAGGGATTCTGGAAACACCATATATTTT.

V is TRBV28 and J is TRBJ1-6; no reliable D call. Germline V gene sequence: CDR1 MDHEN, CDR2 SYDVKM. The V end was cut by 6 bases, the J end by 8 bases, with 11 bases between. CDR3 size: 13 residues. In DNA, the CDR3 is TGTGCCAGCAGGAATACACAGCATTCACCCCTCCACTTT. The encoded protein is CASRNTQHSPLHF.

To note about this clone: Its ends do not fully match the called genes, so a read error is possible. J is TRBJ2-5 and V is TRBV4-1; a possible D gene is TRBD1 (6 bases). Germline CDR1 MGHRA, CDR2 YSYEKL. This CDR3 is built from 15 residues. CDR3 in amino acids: CASSQDPGDQETQYF. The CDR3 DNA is TGCGCCAGCAGCCAAGACCCAGGGGACCAGGAGACCCAGTACTTC.

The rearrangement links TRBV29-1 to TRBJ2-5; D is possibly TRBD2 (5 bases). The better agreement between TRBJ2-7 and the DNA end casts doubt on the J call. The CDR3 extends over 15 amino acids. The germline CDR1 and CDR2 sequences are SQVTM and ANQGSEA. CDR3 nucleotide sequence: TGCAGCGTTACACCCGCCCAGGCGGGCTCCTACGAGCAGTACTTC. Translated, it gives CSVTPAQAGSYEQYF.

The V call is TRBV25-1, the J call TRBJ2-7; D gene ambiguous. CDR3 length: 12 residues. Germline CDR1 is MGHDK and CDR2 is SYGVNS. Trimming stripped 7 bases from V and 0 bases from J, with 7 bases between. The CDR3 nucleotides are TGTGCCAGCACAGACGTCTCCTACGAGCAGTACTTC. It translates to CASTDVSYEQYF.

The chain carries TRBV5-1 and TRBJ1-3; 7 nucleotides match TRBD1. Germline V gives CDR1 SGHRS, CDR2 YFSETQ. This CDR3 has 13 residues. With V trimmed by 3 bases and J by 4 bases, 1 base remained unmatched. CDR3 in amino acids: CASSSDRGNTIYF. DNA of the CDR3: TGCGCCAGCAGCTCGGACAGGGGAAACACCATATATTTT.

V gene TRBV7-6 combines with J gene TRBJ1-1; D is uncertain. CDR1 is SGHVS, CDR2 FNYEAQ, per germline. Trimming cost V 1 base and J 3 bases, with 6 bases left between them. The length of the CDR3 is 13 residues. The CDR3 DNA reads TGTGCCAGCAGCTTAGTGGGCGACACTGAAGCTTTCTTT. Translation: CASSLVGDTEAFF.

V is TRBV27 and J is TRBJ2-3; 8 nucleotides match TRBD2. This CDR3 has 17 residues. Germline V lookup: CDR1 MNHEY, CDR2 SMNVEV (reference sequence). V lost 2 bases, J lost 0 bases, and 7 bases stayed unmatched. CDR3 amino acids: CASSLAGGGPSTDTQYF. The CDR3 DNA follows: TGTGCCAGCAGTTTAGCCGGGGGGGGACCTAGCACAGATACGCAGTATTTT.

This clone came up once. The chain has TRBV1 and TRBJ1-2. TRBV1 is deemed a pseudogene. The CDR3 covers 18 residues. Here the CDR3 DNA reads TGCACCGGCAGCCAGGTTGAACCGGGCTCTCGGCCCCACTATGGCTACACCTTC. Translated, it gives CTGSQVEPGSRPHYGYTF.